This paragraph covers one T cell receptor beta chain sequence. This entry is derived from a study of blood T cell repertoires in COVID-19. Study-level information: Sample material is recorded as cDNA or gDNA derived from T cells, B-cell-depleted T cells, or PBMCs.

Seattle patients were enrolled while actively infected and followed longitudinally. V gave up 2 bases and J gave up 5 bases, with 9 bases separating them. The CDR3 has 13 amino acids. Only in-frame clones appear in the TCRdb table, and some are missing; sequencing was by immunoSEQ multiplex PCR. The sample holds a few hundred thousand clones, approximately 90% seen once. The V call is TRBV12-3 or TRBV12-4, the J call TRBJ1-2, with D unresolved. Input material: peripheral blood. The receptor was derived from a woman aged 50 to 65 with COVID-19, enrolled during active disease. In nucleotides, the CDR3 is TGTGCCAGCAGTTTAAACGGAGCATATGGCTACACCTTC. This gives the protein CASSLNGAYGYTF.